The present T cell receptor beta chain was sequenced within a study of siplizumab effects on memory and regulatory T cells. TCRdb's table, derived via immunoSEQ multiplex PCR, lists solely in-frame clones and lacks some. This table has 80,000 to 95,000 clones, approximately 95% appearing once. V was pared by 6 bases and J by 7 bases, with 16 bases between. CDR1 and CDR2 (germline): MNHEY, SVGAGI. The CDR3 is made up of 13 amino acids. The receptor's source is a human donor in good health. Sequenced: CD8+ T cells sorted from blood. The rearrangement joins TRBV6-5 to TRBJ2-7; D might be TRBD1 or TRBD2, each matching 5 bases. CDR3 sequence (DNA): TGTGCCAGCAGCTCGGACTGGGGGTGGGAGCAGTACTTC. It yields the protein CASSSDWGWEQYF.